This entry concerns a single T cell receptor beta chain. No antigen is known for it. All participants had a single incident cervical HPV16 infection, and prevalent HPV16 infections were excluded. The repertoire was sequenced with immunoSEQ multiplex PCR; TCRdb's copy has only in-frame clones and lacks some. Listed are tens of thousands of clones; 8% to 10% falls within the top ten. This sample stems from a study of T cells in women clearing cervical HPV infection. Overall study context: With HLA typing for only a few women, HLA confounding remains possible. Study outcomes and limitations: Repertoire richness, not evenness, was significantly elevated in CIN3+ cases versus controls. Cases and controls were distinguished at AUC roughly 0.86 by richness and V genes.

The sample taken for sequencing was blood buffy coat. This TCR came from a woman between 18 and 70 years old with a cervical HPV16 infection that either progressed to CIN3+ or cleared (not recorded which).

CDR3: CASSLAGNQPQHF. Partial CDR3 DNA: TGTGCCAGCAGCTTGGCGGGCAATCAGCCC. The chain carries TRBV5-4 and TRBJ1-5; D is ambiguous. The sequence runs out 3 residues before the end of the CDR3; the remainder is reconstructed from the germline J gene. The CDR3 runs 13 residues. In germline, CDR1 is SGHNT, CDR2 YYREEE (reference sequence). Trimming removed 0 bases from V and 2 bases from J, with 3 bases in between.